The entry below gives a single T cell receptor beta chain sequence along with its context. Its antigen is not known. Produced via immunoSEQ multiplex PCR; TCRdb's table is partial and in-frame only. The repertoire holds about 710,000 clones, with 60% to 75% as singletons. Adults of Caucasian background living in Nashville, Tennessee made up all donors. This entry comes from a study of shared clonotypes between healthy human individuals. Between the trimmed V and J ends, which lost 4 bases and 6 bases, there was a span of 7 bases. The CDR3 has 12 residues. Germline V CDR1 and CDR2: SNHLY, FYNNEI. Study observations and caveats: Non-shared clonotypes had lower generation probabilities than those shared by all four donors.

The chain recombines TRBV2 with TRBJ1-5; D call uncertain. The TCR comes from a woman aged 30 to 39 in good health. Sequencing was performed on memory CD4+ T cells sorted from blood. Indicated subset: CD45RA-negative fraction. Here the CDR3 reads CASSVFAQPQHF. The DNA for the CDR3 is TGTGCCAGCAGTGTTTTCGCTCAGCCCCAGCATTTT.